Following are 22 T cell receptor beta chains from one sample sequenced in a study of blood T cells in healthy people across ages (dated by TCRdb to the mid-2010s). Preparation of the library involved 5' RACE. The data were produced on an Illumina HiSeq 2500. A second PCR of roughly 6 to 11 cycles was performed with a sample-barcoded 5' primer and a J-beta primer mix. The public reads were quality trimmed at Q25 with fastp and then assembled into clones with MiXCR by TCRdb, keeping productive beta chains. Records with the same CDR3 protein are collapsed into one entry carrying the most frequent genes and DNA. For this sample there are roughly 1,500,000 distinct CDR3 sequences; 34% appear just once. Together, the top ten hold approximately 10% of the sample. The specimen sequenced was blood. The receptors come from a woman in her thirties in good health.

The chain recombines TRBV6-2 or TRBV6-3 with TRBJ2-7; D is unclear. Germline V gives CDR1 MNHEY, CDR2 SVGEGT. The CDR3 runs 9 residues. V lost 8 bases and J lost 9, with 8 bases in between. The CDR3 sequence is CASGSVQYF. Here the CDR3 DNA reads TGTGCCAGCGGGTCGGTGCAGTACTTC.

This chain links TRBV5-1 with TRBJ2-7; D uncertain. Germline V gene data show CDR1 as SGHRS and CDR2 as YFSETQ. This CDR3 region has 13 residues. Trimming pared 6 bases from V and 2 bases from J, leaving 12 bases between. Here the CDR3 reads CASKVATAYEQYF. The DNA of the CDR3 is TGCGCCAGCAAAGTCGCAACCGCCTACGAGCAGTACTTC.

This chain uses TRBV9 with TRBJ2-1; the D gene is possibly TRBD2 (6 bases). Germline V CDR1 and CDR2: SGDLS, YYNGEE. CDR3 length: 16 amino acids. Trimming removed 0 bases from V and 2 bases from J, with 12 bases in between. The chain's CDR3 is CASSVVFGSTYNEQFF. CDR3 nucleotide sequence: TGTGCCAGCAGCGTAGTTTTCGGGAGCACCTACAATGAGCAGTTCTTC.

This clonotype was seen more than once but under ten times. The rearrangement links TRBV6-1 to TRBJ2-1; a possible D gene is TRBD1 (6 bases). Germline CDR1 reads MNHNS; CDR2 reads SASEGT. V dropped 4 bases and J dropped 0 bases, with 10 bases sitting between them. This CDR3 has 15 residues. For the CDR3, the DNA is TGTGCCAGCAGTGCAGGGGTCGTCTCCTACAATGAGCAGTTCTTC. Amino acid sequence: CASSAGVVSYNEQFF.

This clonotype was picked up a small number of times. The chain uses TRBV7-3 and TRBJ2-5; 7 bases agree with TRBD2. This CDR3 has 15 residues. V gave up 5 bases and J gave up 5 bases; unmatched junction bases: 11. Germline CDR1 is SGHTA and CDR2 is FQGTGA. CDR3 sequence (DNA): TGTGCCAGCAGCCTGGACGGGACTACCCACGAGACCCAGTACTTC. Amino acids: CASSLDGTTHETQYF.

This chain joins TRBV11-2 and TRBJ1-2; weak D call: TRBD1 (5 bases). Germline CDR1 SGHAT, CDR2 FQNNGV. The CDR3 sequence is 15 residues long. V dropped 0 bases and J dropped 8 bases, with 16 bases sitting between them. This chain's CDR3 is CASSLDLREWLGYTF. For the CDR3, the DNA is TGTGCCAGCAGCTTAGATCTCAGGGAATGGTTAGGCTACACCTTC.

The chain couples TRBV29-1 to TRBJ2-1, with D perhaps matching TRBD1 or TRBD2 (6 bases each). Trimming took off 4 bases at V and 11 bases at J, with 21 bases between the two ends. In germline, CDR1 is SQVTM, CDR2 ANQGSEA. The CDR3 length is 14 residues. The CDR3 sequence is CSVVGSRGHQQQFF. CDR3 sequence (DNA): TGCAGCGTTGTAGGATCACGGGGGCACCAACAGCAGTTCTTC.

A word on this clonotype: The junction differs from germline at one of its ends, possibly a read error. The chain recombines TRBV18 with TRBJ2-2, with a tentative D call TRBD2 (6 bases). CDR1 is KGHSH and CDR2 is LQKENI in the germline V gene. This CDR3 has 17 amino acids. The CDR3 DNA reads TGTGCCAGCTCGCCTCGAGCTACGCCCGGCGGTACCGGGGGGCTGTTTTTT. This encodes CASSPRATPGGTGGLFF.

As concerns this clonotype: The germline gene is not matched at one end of the junction; a read error may be the cause. The chain links TRBV18 to TRBJ2-5, with 7 bases aligning to TRBD1. The CDR3 runs 14 residues. CDR1 and CDR2 from the germline V gene are KGHSH and LQKENI. This chain's CDR3 is CTSSLTGKRETQYF. In nucleotides, the CDR3 is TGTACCAGCTCATTGACAGGGAAGCGGGAGACCCAGTACTTC. Full variable domain (rest looked up from reference TRBV18 and TRBJ2-5): NAGVMQNPRHLVRRRGQEARLRCSPMKGHSHVYWYRQLPEEGLKFMVYLQKENIIDESGMPKERFSAEFPKEGPSILRIQQVVRGDSAAYFCTSSLTGKRETQYFGPGTRLLVL.

This clonotype occurred once. The rearrangement joins TRBV19 to TRBJ2-7; 9 nucleotides line up with TRBD1. The J call is uncertain, as TRBJ2-5 better fits the DNA end. Germline CDR1 is LNHDA and CDR2 is SQIVND (reference sequence). The CDR3 loop spans 17 amino acids. CDR3 nucleotides: TGTGCCAGTAGTACAACCGGGACAGGGAACAAGGGAGAGACCCAGTACTTC. It translates to CASSTTGTGNKGETQYF.

This rearrangement joins TRBV7-6 to TRBJ2-5; TRBD2 matches 8 bases. CDR3 length: 15 residues. Germline V lookup: CDR1 SGHVS, CDR2 FNYEAQ. V gave up 2 bases and J gave up 5 bases; unmatched junction bases: 7. The CDR3 DNA follows: TGTGCCAGCAGCTTAAACAGCGGGGGCTGGGAGACCCAGTACTTC. Its protein is CASSLNSGGWETQYF.

This clonotype was detected many times. The chain is built from TRBV27 and TRBJ2-2; D is possibly TRBD1 or TRBD2 (5 bases each). The V gene's germline CDR1 is MNHEY and CDR2 SMNVEV (reference sequence). This CDR3 contains 16 residues. V lost 5 bases to trimming and J lost 7 bases, with 20 bases between them. CDR3 residues: CASSRLRGAVGGELFF. DNA for the CDR3: TGTGCCAGCAGTCGACTGAGGGGAGCCGTTGGCGGGGAGCTGTTTTTT.

This clonotype was observed a handful of times. The rearrangement links TRBV12-3 or TRBV12-4 to TRBJ2-1; 7 bases are a match to TRBD1. The CDR3 loop spans 15 amino acids. Trimming took 5 bases from V and 5 from J; bases not matched to a gene: 9. The CDR3 DNA follows: TGTGCCAGCAGTCAAAGACAGGGCCAGGACAATGAGCAGTTCTTC. As protein: CASSQRQGQDNEQFF.

V usage is TRBV7-9 and J usage is TRBJ2-3; TRBD2 matches at 14 bases. V lost 3 bases to trimming and J lost 2 bases; unmatched junction nucleotides: 4. Germline CDR1 reads SEHNR; CDR2 reads FQNEAQ (reference sequence). The CDR3 is 17 amino acids. This CDR3 is CASSLGLAGATTDTQYF. Here the CDR3 DNA reads TGTGCCAGCAGCTTGGGACTAGCGGGGGCAACCACAGATACGCAGTATTTT.

The V and J genes are TRBV20-1 and TRBJ2-5, with TRBD2 matching over 10 bases. The J call is uncertain, as TRBJ2-7 better fits the DNA end. The CDR3 spans 14 residues. Per the germline V gene, CDR1 is DFQATT and CDR2 is SNEGSKA (reference sequence). The CDR3 region is CSARPSGSSHEQYF. CDR3 bases: TGCAGTGCTAGACCTAGCGGGAGTAGCCACGAGCAGTACTTC.

CDR3 in DNA: TGTGCCAGCAGCCAAGATCCTAGCGGGAGGAGAGACGACGAGCAGTACTTC. It is translated as CASSQDPSGRRDDEQYF. The chain joins TRBV4-2 to TRBJ2-7, with 11 bases identical to TRBD2. V dropped 0 bases and J dropped 5; count of bases not matched to a gene: 9. CDR3 size: 17 residues. The germline V gene encodes CDR1 LGHNA and CDR2 YNFKEQ.

This clonotype was observed at least ten times. The rearrangement joins TRBV12-3 or TRBV12-4 to TRBJ2-7; D not certain. This CDR3 region has 15 residues. The V gene lost 0 bases and the J gene lost 6 bases, with 15 bases spanning the gap. CDR3 sequence reads: CASSLADLGSGEQYF. In DNA form, the CDR3 reads TGTGCCAGCAGTTTAGCAGATCTAGGATCGGGCGAGCAGTACTTC.

The chain carries TRBV11-2 and TRBJ2-1, with TRBD2 matching 7 bases. V dropped 0 bases and J dropped 9; count of bases not matched to a gene: 2. CDR3 size: 13 residues. Germline CDR1 is SGHAT and CDR2 is FQNNGV. CDR3 in amino acids: CASSLEASGEQFF. The DNA of the CDR3 is TGTGCCAGCAGCTTAGAGGCTAGCGGTGAGCAGTTCTTC.

The chain is built from TRBV20-1 and TRBJ1-1; 7 nucleotides line up with TRBD1. The length of the CDR3 is 12 residues. In germline, CDR1 is DFQATT, CDR2 SNEGSKA (reference sequence). CDR3 region: CRPGQTNTEAFF. The CDR3, as DNA: TGCAGACCGGGACAGACGAACACTGAAGCTTTCTTT.

The chain recombines TRBV29-1 with TRBJ2-1; TRBD2 matches 8 bases. The V gene's germline CDR1 is SQVTM and CDR2 ANQGSEA. The CDR3 has 13 amino acids. The CDR3 loop is CSVSGSSYNEQFF. CDR3 sequence (DNA): TGCAGTGTGAGCGGGAGCTCCTACAATGAGCAGTTCTTC.

This chain links TRBV7-2 with TRBJ2-1; maybe TRBD2 (6 bases). This CDR3 contains 17 residues. The germline gives CDR1 SGHTA, CDR2 FQGNSA. Trimming took off 5 bases at V and 5 bases at J, with 22 bases between the two ends. This chain's CDR3 is CASSLNPLALGHNEQFF. DNA for the CDR3: TGTGCCAGCAGCCTAAATCCACTAGCTTTGGGGCACAATGAGCAGTTCTTC.

The chain couples TRBV16 to TRBJ2-3; the D gene is possibly TRBD2 (6 bases). CDR1 is KGHSY and CDR2 is FQNENV in the germline V gene. Trimming shortened V by 4 bases and J by 5 bases, and 13 bases separated the two germline ends. The CDR3 runs to 14 residues. CDR3 coding DNA: TGTGCCAGCAGCCCCGCGGGGCCTCGAGATACGCAGTATTTT. Protein sequence: CASSPAGPRDTQYF. Full variable domain (rest looked up from reference TRBV16 and TRBJ2-3): GEEVAQTPKHLVRGEGQKAKLYCAPIKGHSYVFWYQQVLKNEFKFLISFQNENVFDETGMPKERFSAKCLPNSPCSLEIQATKLEDSAVYFCASSPAGPRDTQYFGPGTRLTVL.